The source of this T cell receptor (beta chain) is a study of blood T cells in healthy people across ages (dated by TCRdb to about 2015). Turning to the overall study: Template switching captured roughly one uniquely barcoded TCR beta cDNA molecule per two T cells in model experiments. Using deep sequencing normalized with unique cDNA molecular identifiers, the study measured how TCR beta repertoire diversity changes with age. Four age groups were formed from the donors: young (average 16 years), middle-aged (approximately 39), aged (roughly 58) and long-lived (about 80). To avoid experimental bias, donors of different ages were randomly spread across the sequencing lanes. Two additional independent replicas of 1 million unique cDNA reads from the same blood draw were analyzed for two donors (one aged 18 to 29 and one aged 80 or older).

The donors were some 36 Caucasian individuals from Russia, aged 6 to 90 years, who were systemically healthy. Each donor gave ten milliliters of peripheral blood, drawn into EDTA-treated Vacutainer tubes. Ficoll-Paque density-gradient centrifugation was used to isolate PBMCs, with at least 6 million per sample. Total RNA was extracted from PBMCs with Trizol reagent, with at least 5.5 micrograms obtained per sample. For every donor, an aliquot of PBMCs went through flow cytometry to measure the percentages of naive CD45RAhigh/CD27high T cells. This clonotype was detected only once. Its specific antigen is unknown. No base-level quality is on record; no much larger clone is a single base apart. Resting on one read, the evidence is weak. Including cysteine and phenylalanine, the CDR3 has 16 amino acids. The entry retains the CDR3 DNA only, 48 bases that are in frame from base 1. Based on the germline V gene, the CDR1 and CDR2 sequences are MGHDK and SYGVNS. The V end gives up 3 bases and the J end 1 base, leaving 5 bases in the junction not matched to a gene.

Receptor libraries were prepared by 5' RACE. TCRdb records Illumina HiSeq 2500 as the sequencer. A second PCR of roughly 6 to 12 cycles was run with a J-beta primer mix and a sample-barcoded 5' primer. Each TCR beta cDNA molecule received a unique molecular identifier from a template-switch 5' adaptor carrying 12 random nucleotides. At least 2.5 million CDR3-containing paired-end reads were obtained from each sample. First-strand cDNA synthesis was performed from all RNA using the Mint cDNA synthesis kit, with priming by a TRBC-specific oligonucleotide. All cDNA was treated with uracil-DNA glycosylase and then went through a first 18-cycle PCR with the universal primers M1SS and BC2_uni_R. The authors processed their data as follows. Normalization of each sample was performed by random selection of 1 million high-quality reads, each carrying a distinct molecular identifier. Instead of being binned into consensus sequences, reads with shared molecular identifiers were discarded. MiTCR, with a Q25 quality threshold and the strictest error-elimination algorithm, was used for CDR3 identification, clonotype clustering and error correction. A nonparametric unseen species model with Euler transformation was used to estimate a lower bound on total TCR beta diversity. TCRdb reprocessed the public reads (quality trimming at Q25 with fastp, clone calling with MiXCR) and kept in-frame beta chains. Each CDR3 protein appears once, grouped with its most common genes and DNA. V and J calls and clone size were set by TCRdb, not the authors. This sample has around 800,000 distinct CDR3 sequences in its table, and about half of those were observed once. Around 18% of the sample goes to the ten largest clones.

What the work shows at the level of the full study, not this receptor alone: The CMV infection status of donors was not known, potentially confounding age-related changes in expanded clonotypes. Observed TCR beta diversity correlated strongly with the percentage of naive T cells measured by flow cytometry. Since profiling was done on bulk unsorted PBMCs, naive and antigen-experienced compartments could not be conclusively compared. As age increased, observed TCR beta diversity per million T cells dropped in a roughly linear way, and a significant reduction was already evident by age about 40. Compared with the aged group, more naive CD4+ T cells, fewer expanded clones and increased TCR diversity were shown by the long-lived group, suggesting age selection. Estimates of total diversity based on one million sequenced T cells were regarded as lower bounds and as underestimates.

The clonotype originates from an elderly man in good health. The specimen was blood. This receptor chain uses TRBV25-1 and TRBJ2-5; 10 nucleotides in the junction match TRBD2. The CDR3 reads CASSEVAGGLQETQYF. The nucleotide sequence is TGTGCCAGCAGTGAGGTAGCGGGGGGTCTCCAAGAGACCCAGTACTTC.